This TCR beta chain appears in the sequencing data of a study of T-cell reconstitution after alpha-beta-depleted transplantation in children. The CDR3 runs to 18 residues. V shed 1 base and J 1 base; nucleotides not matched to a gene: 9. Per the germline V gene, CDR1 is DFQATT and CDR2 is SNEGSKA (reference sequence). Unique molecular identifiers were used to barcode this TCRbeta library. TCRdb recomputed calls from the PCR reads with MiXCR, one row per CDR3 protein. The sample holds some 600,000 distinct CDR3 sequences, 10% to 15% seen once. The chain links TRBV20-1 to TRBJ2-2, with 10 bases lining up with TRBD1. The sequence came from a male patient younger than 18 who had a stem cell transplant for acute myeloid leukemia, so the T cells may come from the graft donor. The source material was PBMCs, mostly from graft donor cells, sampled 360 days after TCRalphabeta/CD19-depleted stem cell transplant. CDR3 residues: CSARGTGGNLKNTGELFF. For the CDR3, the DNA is TGCAGTGCTAGAGGGACAGGGGGGAACTTAAAGAACACCGGGGAGCTGTTTTTT.